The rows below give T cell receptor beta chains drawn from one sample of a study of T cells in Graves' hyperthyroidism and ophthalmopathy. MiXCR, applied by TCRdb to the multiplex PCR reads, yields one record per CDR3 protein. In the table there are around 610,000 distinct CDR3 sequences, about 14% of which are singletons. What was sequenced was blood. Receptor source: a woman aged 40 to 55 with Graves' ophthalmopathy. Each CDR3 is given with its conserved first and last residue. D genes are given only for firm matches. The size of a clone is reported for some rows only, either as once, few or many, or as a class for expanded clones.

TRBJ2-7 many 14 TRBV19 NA TGTGCCAGTAGTATAGATGCGGGATGGTACGAGCAGTACTTC CASSIDAGWYEQYF
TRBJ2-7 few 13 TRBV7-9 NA TGTGCCAGCAGCTTTAGTGAATCATACGAGCAGTACTTC CASSFSESYEQYF
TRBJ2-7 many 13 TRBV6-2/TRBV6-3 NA TGTGCCAGCAGTTACTGGGACGCTTACGAGCAGTACTTC CASSYWDAYEQYF
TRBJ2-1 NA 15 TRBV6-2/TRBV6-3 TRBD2 TGTGCCAGCAGCTCCGGGACTAGCGGGACCAATGAGCAGTTCTTC CASSSGTSGTNEQFF
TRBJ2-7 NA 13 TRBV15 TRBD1 TGTGCCACCAGCAGAGTTAGGACAGGCGAGCAGTACTTC CATSRVRTGEQYF
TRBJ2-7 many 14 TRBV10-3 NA TGTGCCATCAGTGACCGGATCGATCGGGGCGAGCAGTACTTC CAISDRIDRGEQYF
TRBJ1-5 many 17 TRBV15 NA TGTGCCACCAGCAGAGATTGGTTCCCAGACGGGAATCAGCCCCAGCATTTT CATSRDWFPDGNQPQHF
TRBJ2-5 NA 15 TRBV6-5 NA TGTGCCAGCAGTTACACGGCAGGAAGAAAAGAGACCCAGCACTTC CASSYTAGRKETQHF
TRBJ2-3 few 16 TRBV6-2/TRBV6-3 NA TGTGCCAGCAGCACTTATGGACTAAGCAGCACAGATACGCAGTATTTT CASSTYGLSSTDTQYF
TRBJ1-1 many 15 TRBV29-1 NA TGCAGCGTTGGGTCTACTTTTGGGATGAACACTGAAGCTTTCTTT CSVGSTFGMNTEAFF
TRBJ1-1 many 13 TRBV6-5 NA TGTGCCAGCCTACGACAGCATGGCACTGAAGCTTTCTTT CASLRQHGTEAFF
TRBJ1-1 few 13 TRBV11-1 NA TGTGCCAGCAGCTTTGGCCCGATATTGGGAGCTTTCTTT CASSFGPILGAFF
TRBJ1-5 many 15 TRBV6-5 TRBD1 TGTGCCAGCAGTCCTCCGACAGGGACCAATCAGCCCCAGCATTTT CASSPPTGTNQPQHF
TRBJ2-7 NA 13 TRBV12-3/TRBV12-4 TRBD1 TGTGCCAGCAGTGGTGGGACAGTCTACGAGCAGTACTTC CASSGGTVYEQYF
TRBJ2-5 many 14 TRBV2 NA TGTGCCAGCATGAGGGGGGGACAACAAGAGACCCAGTACTTC CASMRGGQQETQYF
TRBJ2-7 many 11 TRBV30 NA TGTGCCTGGAGTGTACCGGGCGAGCAGTACTTC CAWSVPGEQYF
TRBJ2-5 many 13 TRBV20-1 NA TGCAGTGCTTTTTTAGCGGAGCAAGAGACCCAGTACTTC CSAFLAEQETQYF
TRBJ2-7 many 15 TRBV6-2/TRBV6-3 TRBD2 TGTGCCAGCAGCTCTCGGGGCGGGAGCAAGCTCGAGCAGTACTTC CASSSRGGSKLEQYF
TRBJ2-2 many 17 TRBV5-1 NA TGCGCCAGCAGCTTATGGAGGGGGAGCGATAACACCGGGGAGCTGTTTTTT CASSLWRGSDNTGELFF
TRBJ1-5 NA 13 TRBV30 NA TGTGCCTGGTCCGGGACTTCGTTTCAGCCCCAGCATTTT CAWSGTSFQPQHF
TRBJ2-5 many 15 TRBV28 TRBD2 TGTGCCAGCAGTTTACCTAGCGGGGGACAAGAGACCCAGTACTTC CASSLPSGGQETQYF
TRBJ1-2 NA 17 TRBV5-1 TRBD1 TGCGCCAGCAGCTTAGGGACAGGGAGTTGGTTCGGCTATGGCTACACCTTC CASSLGTGSWFGYGYTF
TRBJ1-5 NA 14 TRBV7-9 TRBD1 TGTGCCAGCAGCCTTGACAGGGGCCTCCGGGCCCAGCATTTT CASSLDRGLRAQHF